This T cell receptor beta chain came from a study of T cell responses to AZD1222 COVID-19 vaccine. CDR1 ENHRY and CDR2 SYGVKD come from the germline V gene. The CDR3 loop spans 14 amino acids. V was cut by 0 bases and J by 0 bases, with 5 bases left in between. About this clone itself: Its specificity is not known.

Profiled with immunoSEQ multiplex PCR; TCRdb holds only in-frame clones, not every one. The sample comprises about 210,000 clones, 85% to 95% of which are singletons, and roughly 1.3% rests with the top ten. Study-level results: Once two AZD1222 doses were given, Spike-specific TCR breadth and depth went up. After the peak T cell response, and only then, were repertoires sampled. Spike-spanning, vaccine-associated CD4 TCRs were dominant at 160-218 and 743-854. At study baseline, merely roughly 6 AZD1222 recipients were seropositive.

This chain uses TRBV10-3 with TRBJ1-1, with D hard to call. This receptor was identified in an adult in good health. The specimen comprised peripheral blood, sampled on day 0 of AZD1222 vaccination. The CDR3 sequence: CAISESVMNTEAFF. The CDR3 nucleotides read TGTGCCATCAGTGAGTCGGTCATGAACACTGAAGCTTTCTTT.